This T cell receptor (beta chain) was obtained from a study of CD8+ T cells in alopecia areata. Study summary: The percentage of affected scalp area served as the score of severity for treated patients. Regarding the study as a whole: Scalp specimens additionally yield sequences from normal skin's resident alphabeta T cells. For patients receiving tofacitinib, scalp clonality and expanded CD8+ clones among the top 100 significantly decreased.

TCR sequencing used cDNA made by reverse transcription of extracted RNA. Produced via immunoSEQ multiplex PCR; TCRdb's table is partial and in-frame only. The sample contains around 170,000 clones, 51% of which appear only once. On this clone itself: The antigen remains unidentified.

This CDR3 region has 13 residues. Trimming removed 4 bases at V and 3 bases at J, with 6 bases between. Looked up from germline, CDR1 is MGHDK and CDR2 is SYGVNS. Treatment meaning: oral pan-JAK inhibitor, 5-10 mg twice daily. This TCR was sampled from a human donor with alopecia areata. The sequencing here drew on CD8+ T cells sorted from blood, taken around week 54, from a patient treated with tofacitinib. The V gene is TRBV25-1, the J gene TRBJ2-2; D is uncertain. The CDR3 DNA sequence: TGTGCCAGCAGTGTGCAGCACACCGGGGAGCTGTTTTTT. This encodes CASSVQHTGELFF. The full variable domain, completed using reference TRBV25-1 and TRBJ2-2, is EADIYQTPRYLVIGTGKKITLECSQTMGHDKMYWYQQDPGMELHLIHYSYGVNSTEKGDLSSESTVSRIRTEHFPLTLESARPSHTSQYLCASSVQHTGELFFGEGSRLTVL.